This is a list of T cell receptor beta chains from one sample in a study of identical twins. TCRdb redid the calling of the 5' RACE reads with MiXCR, one entry per CDR3 protein. The profile covers roughly 700,000 distinct CDR3 sequences, with roughly 8% appearing a single time and around 0.98% taken by the ten largest. In addition, the sample was reused for a study of yellow fever vaccine responses in identical twins.

The specimen was PBMCs. Receptors were obtained from a woman aged 18-30 years in good health. The CDR3 runs from the conserved cysteine through the conserved F or W. D genes are given only for firm matches. Clone size is given for some rows only: seen once, a few or many times, or a class if the clone is expanded.

v_call: TRBV2
d_call: TRBD1
j_call: TRBJ2-6
clone_size: few
cdr3_aa: CANSESQDRGQGSGANVLTF
cdr3_nt: TGTGCCAACAGTGAATCCCAGGACAGGGGTCAGGGCTCTGGGGCCAACGTCCTGACTTTC

v_call: TRBV7-9
d_call: -
j_call: TRBJ1-2
clone_size: few
cdr3_aa: CASSLGQPGVYGYTF
cdr3_nt: TGTGCCAGCAGCTTAGGCCAGCCCGGCGTCTATGGCTACACCTTC

v_call: TRBV9
d_call: -
j_call: TRBJ2-1
clone_size: many
cdr3_aa: CASSVGQGYEQFF
cdr3_nt: TGTGCCAGCAGCGTAGGGCAGGGATACGAGCAGTTCTTC

v_call: TRBV4-2
d_call: TRBD2
j_call: TRBJ2-2
clone_size: many
cdr3_aa: CASSPVAGAGTGELFF
cdr3_nt: TGTGCCAGCAGCCCAGTGGCGGGAGCAGGCACCGGGGAGCTGTTTTTT

v_call: TRBV2
d_call: -
j_call: TRBJ1-3
clone_size: many
cdr3_aa: CASSESSNTIYF
cdr3_nt: TGTGCCAGCAGTGAAAGCAGCAACACCATATATTTT

v_call: TRBV25-1
d_call: TRBD1
j_call: TRBJ2-2
clone_size: -
cdr3_aa: CASDRGGSGELFF
cdr3_nt: TGTGCCAGCGACAGGGGGGGGTCCGGGGAGCTGTTTTTT

v_call: TRBV6-2/TRBV6-3
d_call: -
j_call: TRBJ2-1
clone_size: -
cdr3_aa: CASTVFGYNEQFF
cdr3_nt: TGTGCCAGCACGGTATTTGGTTACAATGAGCAGTTCTTC

v_call: TRBV5-5
d_call: -
j_call: TRBJ1-2
clone_size: -
cdr3_aa: CASSLRTAEEGYTF
cdr3_nt: TGTGCCAGCAGCTTACGGACCGCCGAGGAAGGCTACACCTTC

v_call: TRBV4-3
d_call: -
j_call: TRBJ2-1
clone_size: -
cdr3_aa: CASSQDLRRLAGNEQFF
cdr3_nt: TGCGCCAGCAGCCAAGATCTGAGGCGGCTAGCTGGAAATGAGCAGTTCTTC

v_call: TRBV3-1
d_call: TRBD1
j_call: TRBJ1-4
clone_size: -
cdr3_aa: CASSQEARTGGGNEKLFF
cdr3_nt: TGTGCCAGCAGCCAAGAGGCTCGGACAGGGGGCGGAAATGAAAAACTGTTTTTT

v_call: TRBV18
d_call: -
j_call: TRBJ2-5
clone_size: many
cdr3_aa: CASSTPGDETQYF
cdr3_nt: TGTGCCAGCTCGACCCCCGGGGATGAGACCCAGTACTTC

v_call: TRBV11-2
d_call: -
j_call: TRBJ2-2
clone_size: few
cdr3_aa: CASSLDLGGFYTGELFF
cdr3_nt: TGTGCCAGCAGCTTAGATTTGGGAGGCTTTTACACCGGGGAGCTGTTTTTT

v_call: TRBV7-2
d_call: -
j_call: TRBJ2-5
clone_size: few
cdr3_aa: CASSPEVRMETQYF
cdr3_nt: TGTGCCAGCAGCCCAGAGGTCAGAATGGAGACCCAGTACTTC

v_call: TRBV4-3
d_call: TRBD2
j_call: TRBJ2-7
clone_size: few
cdr3_aa: CASSQAGLAREQYF
cdr3_nt: TGCGCCAGCAGCCAAGCGGGACTAGCACGGGAGCAGTACTTC

v_call: TRBV10-3
d_call: -
j_call: TRBJ1-6
clone_size: few
cdr3_aa: CAITPTVNSPLHF
cdr3_nt: TGTGCCATCACCCCGACGGTAAATTCACCCCTCCACTTT

v_call: TRBV7-2
d_call: TRBD2
j_call: TRBJ2-5
clone_size: few
cdr3_aa: CASSLAPSGGAWETQYF
cdr3_nt: TGTGCCAGCAGCTTAGCGCCTAGCGGGGGGGCCTGGGAGACCCAGTACTTC

v_call: TRBV29-1
d_call: -
j_call: TRBJ1-2
clone_size: many
cdr3_aa: CSVEDQAYGYTF
cdr3_nt: TGCAGCGTTGAAGATCAAGCCTATGGCTACACCTTC

v_call: TRBV20-1
d_call: -
j_call: TRBJ2-7
clone_size: -
cdr3_aa: CSADRQSTYEQYF
cdr3_nt: TGCAGTGCTGACAGGCAGTCCACCTACGAGCAGTACTTC

v_call: TRBV4-1
d_call: -
j_call: TRBJ1-1
clone_size: -
cdr3_aa: CASSQTPRNTEAFF
cdr3_nt: TGCGCCAGCAGCCAAACACCGCGGAACACTGAAGCTTTCTTT

v_call: TRBV24-1
d_call: -
j_call: TRBJ2-2
clone_size: few
cdr3_aa: CATSDRAGALHTGELFF
cdr3_nt: TGTGCCACCAGTGATAGAGCAGGGGCTTTGCACACCGGGGAGCTGTTTTTT

v_call: TRBV10-3
d_call: TRBD1
j_call: TRBJ2-6
clone_size: -
cdr3_aa: CAISALTTGAHSGANVLTF
cdr3_nt: TGTGCCATCAGTGCTCTGACGACAGGGGCCCACTCTGGGGCCAACGTCCTGACTTTC

v_call: TRBV5-6
d_call: TRBD1
j_call: TRBJ2-2
clone_size: few
cdr3_aa: CASSRLDRAVSNTGELFF
cdr3_nt: TGTGCCAGCAGCCGCCTGGACAGGGCAGTTTCTAACACCGGGGAGCTGTTTTTT

v_call: TRBV6-4
d_call: -
j_call: TRBJ2-6
clone_size: many
cdr3_aa: CASSETLSGANVLTF
cdr3_nt: TGTGCCAGCAGTGAAACCCTCTCTGGGGCCAACGTCCTGACTTTC

v_call: TRBV2
d_call: -
j_call: TRBJ2-2
clone_size: few
cdr3_aa: CATASGERITGELFF
cdr3_nt: TGTGCCACCGCGTCTGGGGAACGAATCACCGGGGAGCTGTTTTTT

v_call: TRBV2
d_call: -
j_call: TRBJ2-3
clone_size: -
cdr3_aa: CASIRRSTDTQYF
cdr3_nt: TGTGCCAGCATAAGAAGGTCCACAGATACGCAGTATTTT

v_call: TRBV5-6
d_call: -
j_call: TRBJ2-2
clone_size: -
cdr3_aa: CASRSGYNTGELFF
cdr3_nt: TGTGCCAGCAGATCGGGGTACAACACCGGGGAGCTGTTTTTT

v_call: TRBV11-2
d_call: -
j_call: TRBJ2-2
clone_size: few
cdr3_aa: CASGGHTGELFF
cdr3_nt: TGTGCCAGCGGGGGCCACACCGGGGAGCTGTTTTTT

v_call: TRBV10-3
d_call: TRBD2
j_call: TRBJ2-1
clone_size: few
cdr3_aa: CALSPGTSGSIPSVEQFF
cdr3_nt: TGTGCCCTCTCACCAGGGACTAGCGGGAGCATCCCTTCAGTTGAGCAGTTCTTC

v_call: TRBV29-1
d_call: TRBD2
j_call: TRBJ2-5
clone_size: few
cdr3_aa: CSALGLAETQYF
cdr3_nt: TGCAGCGCGCTGGGACTAGCAGAGACCCAGTACTTC

v_call: TRBV7-6
d_call: TRBD2
j_call: TRBJ2-3
clone_size: -
cdr3_aa: CGSSLIRASGASTDTQYF
cdr3_nt: TGTGGCAGCAGCTTAATCAGGGCTAGCGGGGCTAGCACAGATACGCAGTATTTT

v_call: TRBV3-1
d_call: -
j_call: TRBJ2-2
clone_size: -
cdr3_aa: CASSQGGGAYTGELFF
cdr3_nt: TGTGCCAGCAGCCAAGGTGGAGGGGCCTATACCGGGGAGCTGTTTTTT

v_call: TRBV11-2
d_call: -
j_call: TRBJ2-1
clone_size: -
cdr3_aa: CASSFWDDYNEQFF
cdr3_nt: TGTGCCAGCAGCTTCTGGGATGACTACAATGAGCAGTTCTTC

v_call: TRBV7-9
d_call: -
j_call: TRBJ1-1
clone_size: -
cdr3_aa: CASSLLTGNTEAFF
cdr3_nt: TGTGCCAGCAGCTTGCTAACAGGGAACACTGAAGCTTTCTTT

v_call: TRBV21-1
d_call: -
j_call: TRBJ2-5
clone_size: few
cdr3_aa: CASSKDPRDCNQETQYF
cdr3_nt: TGTGCCAGCAGCAAAGATCCGCGGGACTGTAACCAAGAGACCCAGTACTTC

v_call: TRBV5-4
d_call: -
j_call: TRBJ2-1
clone_size: -
cdr3_aa: CASSAIPGSYNEQFF
cdr3_nt: TGTGCCAGCAGCGCAATCCCCGGCTCCTACAATGAGCAGTTCTTC

v_call: TRBV20-1
d_call: -
j_call: TRBJ2-2
clone_size: -
cdr3_aa: CSARDRSANTGELFF
cdr3_nt: TGCAGTGCTAGAGATCGTAGCGCGAACACCGGGGAGCTGTTTTTT

v_call: TRBV7-6
d_call: -
j_call: TRBJ2-7
clone_size: many
cdr3_aa: CASSLEPNTYEQYF
cdr3_nt: TGTGCCAGCAGCTTAGAGCCAAATACCTACGAGCAGTACTTC

v_call: TRBV6-2/TRBV6-3
d_call: TRBD2
j_call: TRBJ2-7
clone_size: many
cdr3_aa: CASRRLAGTVYEQYF
cdr3_nt: TGTGCCAGCAGAAGACTAGCGGGGACTGTCTACGAGCAGTACTTC

v_call: TRBV7-8
d_call: TRBD2
j_call: TRBJ2-1
clone_size: many
cdr3_aa: CASSSGGGTYNEQFF
cdr3_nt: TGTGCCAGCAGCTCCGGGGGGGGGACCTACAATGAGCAGTTCTTC

v_call: TRBV6-1
d_call: TRBD2
j_call: TRBJ2-1
clone_size: few
cdr3_aa: CASVLTSGVRSYNEQFF
cdr3_nt: TGTGCCAGCGTCCTGACTAGCGGGGTCCGCTCCTACAATGAGCAGTTCTTC

v_call: TRBV4-3
d_call: -
j_call: TRBJ2-7
clone_size: many
cdr3_aa: CASSQEYGYEQYF
cdr3_nt: TGCGCCAGCAGCCAAGAATACGGGTACGAGCAGTACTTC

v_call: TRBV12-3/TRBV12-4
d_call: TRBD1
j_call: TRBJ2-7
clone_size: many
cdr3_aa: CATTGTGTPYEQYF
cdr3_nt: TGTGCCACCACGGGGACAGGCACCCCCTACGAGCAGTACTTC

v_call: TRBV5-1
d_call: -
j_call: TRBJ2-1
clone_size: few
cdr3_aa: CASSWVSYNEQFF
cdr3_nt: TGCGCCAGCAGCTGGGTTTCCTACAATGAGCAGTTCTTC

v_call: TRBV4-3
d_call: -
j_call: TRBJ2-3
clone_size: many
cdr3_aa: CASSQGGSSLSTDTQYF
cdr3_nt: TGCGCCAGCAGCCAAGGTGGCTCCTCCCTTAGCACAGATACGCAGTATTTT

v_call: TRBV12-3/TRBV12-4
d_call: -
j_call: TRBJ1-1
clone_size: few
cdr3_aa: CASSLRVGHTEAFF
cdr3_nt: TGTGCCAGCAGTTTGCGGGTGGGGCACACTGAAGCTTTCTTT

v_call: TRBV29-1
d_call: -
j_call: TRBJ2-2
clone_size: few
cdr3_aa: CSVVRGRNTGELFF
cdr3_nt: TGCAGCGTCGTTAGAGGCAGGAACACCGGGGAGCTGTTTTTT

v_call: TRBV28
d_call: -
j_call: TRBJ2-7
clone_size: few
cdr3_aa: CAVERGETYEQYF
cdr3_nt: TGTGCCGTGGAAAGGGGAGAAACCTACGAGCAGTACTTC

v_call: TRBV20-1
d_call: -
j_call: TRBJ2-7
clone_size: -
cdr3_aa: CSARFSNYEQYF
cdr3_nt: TGCAGTGCTAGGTTCTCCAACTACGAGCAGTACTTC

v_call: TRBV28
d_call: -
j_call: TRBJ2-3
clone_size: many
cdr3_aa: CASSYPRQDTDTQYF
cdr3_nt: TGTGCCAGCAGTTACCCGCGGCAGGACACAGATACGCAGTATTTT

v_call: TRBV20-1
d_call: -
j_call: TRBJ2-1
clone_size: -
cdr3_aa: CSARSAASDYNEQFF
cdr3_nt: TGCAGTGCTAGATCGGCGGCTAGCGATTACAATGAGCAGTTCTTC

v_call: TRBV30
d_call: -
j_call: TRBJ2-2
clone_size: -
cdr3_aa: CAGVVLTGELFF
cdr3_nt: TGTGCCGGGGTGGTGTTGACCGGGGAGCTGTTTTTT

v_call: TRBV9
d_call: TRBD2
j_call: TRBJ2-3
clone_size: few
cdr3_aa: CASSGGGPTGDTQYF
cdr3_nt: TGTGCCAGCAGCGGCGGGGGGCCGACCGGGGATACGCAGTATTTT

v_call: TRBV7-2
d_call: TRBD1
j_call: TRBJ2-7
clone_size: many
cdr3_aa: CASSLARGKSSYEQYF
cdr3_nt: TGTGCCAGCAGCTTGGCCAGGGGGAAAAGCTCCTACGAGCAGTACTTC

v_call: TRBV18
d_call: -
j_call: TRBJ2-5
clone_size: -
cdr3_aa: CASSGPPAFQETQYF
cdr3_nt: TGTGCCAGCTCAGGGCCGCCCGCCTTCCAAGAGACCCAGTACTTC

v_call: TRBV20-1
d_call: -
j_call: TRBJ2-5
clone_size: -
cdr3_aa: CSARWQQETQYF
cdr3_nt: TGCAGTGCTAGGTGGCAGCAAGAGACCCAGTACTTC

v_call: TRBV11-2
d_call: -
j_call: TRBJ2-5
clone_size: few
cdr3_aa: CASSLNNRPSETQYF
cdr3_nt: TGTGCCAGCAGCTTAAACAACAGACCCTCGGAGACCCAGTACTTC

v_call: TRBV19
d_call: -
j_call: TRBJ1-5
clone_size: few
cdr3_aa: CASSIKGDQPQHF
cdr3_nt: TGTGCCAGTAGTATTAAAGGGGACCAGCCCCAGCATTTT

v_call: TRBV29-1
d_call: -
j_call: TRBJ2-7
clone_size: many
cdr3_aa: CSVGDNTYEQYF
cdr3_nt: TGCAGCGTTGGGGACAACACTTACGAGCAGTACTTC

v_call: TRBV9
d_call: -
j_call: TRBJ1-1
clone_size: -
cdr3_aa: CASSARQGLGTEAFF
cdr3_nt: TGTGCCAGCAGCGCTCGGCAGGGGTTGGGCACTGAAGCTTTCTTT